These 10 T cell receptor beta chains came from one sample sequenced in a study of T cell responses to AZD1222 COVID-19 vaccine. TCRdb's table, derived via immunoSEQ multiplex PCR, lists solely in-frame clones and lacks some. The sample has 70,000 or so clones; approximately 88% are singletons. The sample in question was peripheral blood, obtained on day 0 of AZD1222 vaccination. These receptors came from an adult in good health.

V and J are TRBV27 and TRBJ2-3; 9 nucleotides agree with TRBD2. The germline V gene has CDR1 MNHEY and CDR2 SMNVEV (reference sequence). The CDR3 is made up of 15 amino acids. The V gene end was trimmed by 5 bases and the J gene end by 4 bases; junction bases not matched to a gene: 7. The CDR3: CASSTGTSPPDTQYF. As DNA, the CDR3 is TGTGCCAGCAGTACCGGGACTAGCCCGCCAGATACGCAGTATTTT.

The chain links TRBV7-9 to TRBJ2-7, with 9 bases identical to TRBD1. Germline loops: CDR1 SEHNR, CDR2 FQNEAQ (reference sequence). The CDR3 runs to 15 residues. After removal of 2 bases from V and 1 base from J, the junction contained 3 bases not matched to a gene. The CDR3, as DNA: TGTGCCAGCAGCTTATGGGGACAGGGTTCCTACGAGCAGTACTTC. Protein product: CASSLWGQGSYEQYF. Based on the CDR3 plus reference TRBV7-9 and TRBJ2-7, the full variable domain is DTGVSQNPRHKITKRGQNVTFRCDPISEHNRLYWYRQTLGQGPEFLTYFQNEAQLEKSRLLSDRFSAERPKGSFSTLEIQRTEQGDSAMYLCASSLWGQGSYEQYFGPGTRLTVT.

This chain connects TRBV4-2 to TRBJ2-7; a weak D match, TRBD1 (5 bases). Germline CDR1 LGHNA, CDR2 YNFKEQ. V was cut by 0 bases and J by 3 bases, with 9 bases left in between. The CDR3 sequence is 14 residues long. The CDR3 coding sequence is TGTGCCAGCAGCCAAGAAGTTCAGGGCTACGAGCAGTACTTC. Its protein product is CASSQEVQGYEQYF.

The chain links TRBV3-1 (or the pseudogene TRBV3-2) to TRBJ2-2, with 9 bases matching TRBD1. Germline V gene lookup returns CDR1 LGHDT and CDR2 YNNKEL (reference sequence). The trim removed 4 bases at V and 3 bases at J, leaving 6 bases unmatched. The CDR3 contains 16 residues. This chain's CDR3 is CASSRSGTGYTGELFF. The CDR3, as DNA: TGTGCCAGCAGCCGATCCGGGACAGGGTACACCGGGGAGCTGTTTTTT.

V gene TRBV13 combines with J gene TRBJ1-1; D might be TRBD1 (5 bases). From germline, CDR1 is PRHDT and CDR2 FYEKMQ (reference sequence). This CDR3 contains 15 residues. V lost 6 bases and J 0 bases, leaving 14 bases between the germline ends. CDR3 in DNA: TGTGCCAGCAGGGAGGACAACCGATTGAACACTGAAGCTTTCTTT. Translated, it gives CASREDNRLNTEAFF.

The CDR3 spells CASSVEDGSYEQYF. CDR3 in DNA: TGTGCCAGCAGTGTAGAGGACGGTTCCTACGAGCAGTACTTC. The rearrangement links TRBV2 to TRBJ2-7; D ambiguous. The CDR3 runs to 14 residues. The germline V gene encodes CDR1 SNHLY and CDR2 FYNNEI. V was cut by 4 bases and J by 1 base, with 11 bases left in between.

The genes are TRBV4-2 and TRBJ2-1; no clear D. CDR1 and CDR2 (germline): LGHNA, YNFKEQ. The CDR3 covers 15 residues. V lost 0 bases, J lost 2 bases, and 8 bases lay in between. CDR3 in DNA: TGTGCCAGCAGCCAAGATCGGGCGACCTACAATGAGCAGTTCTTC. Its protein is CASSQDRATYNEQFF.

This chain links TRBV3-1 (or the pseudogene TRBV3-2) with TRBJ1-4; D gene ambiguous. The CDR3 covers 17 residues. V dropped 0 bases and J dropped 0 bases, with 11 bases sitting between them. Germline V gene sequence: CDR1 LGHDT, CDR2 YNNKEL (reference sequence). CDR3 bases: TGTGCCAGCAGCCAAGATTTGGCGCCCTCAACTAATGAAAAACTGTTTTTT. As protein: CASSQDLAPSTNEKLFF.

The J gene is TRBJ2-7, the V gene TRBV10-3; 7 bases map to TRBD2. Germline trimming cut 3 bases from V and 6 bases from J; bases unmatched to any gene: 8. This CDR3 comprises 14 residues. Germline loops: CDR1 ENHRY, CDR2 SYGVKD. CDR3 coding DNA: TGTGCCATCAGTGATGAGACTAGCTCGTTCGAGCAGTACTTC. Residues: CAISDETSSFEQYF.

The gene calls are TRBV2 and TRBJ2-5, with TRBD1 identical over 7 bases. With 5 bases clipped from V and 2 bases from J, the junction kept 2 bases outside the gene matches. Germline assignment: CDR1 SNHLY and CDR2 FYNNEI. The CDR3 length is 13 residues. CDR3 protein: CASSRDRQETQYF. The CDR3 region has the DNA TGTGCCAGCAGTCGGGACAGACAAGAGACCCAGTACTTC.